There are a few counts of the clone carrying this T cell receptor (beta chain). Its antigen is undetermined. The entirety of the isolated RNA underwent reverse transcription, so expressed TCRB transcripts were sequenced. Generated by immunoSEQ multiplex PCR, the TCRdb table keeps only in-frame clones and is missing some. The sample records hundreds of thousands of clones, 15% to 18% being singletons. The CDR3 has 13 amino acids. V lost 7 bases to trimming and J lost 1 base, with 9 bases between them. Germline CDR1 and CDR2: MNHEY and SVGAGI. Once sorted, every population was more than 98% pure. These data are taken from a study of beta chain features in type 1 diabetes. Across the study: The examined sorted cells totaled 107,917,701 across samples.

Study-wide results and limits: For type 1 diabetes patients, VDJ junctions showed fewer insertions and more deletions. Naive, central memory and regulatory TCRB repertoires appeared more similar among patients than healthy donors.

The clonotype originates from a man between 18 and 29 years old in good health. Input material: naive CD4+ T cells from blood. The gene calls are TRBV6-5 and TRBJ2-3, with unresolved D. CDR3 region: CASTSDGTDTQYF. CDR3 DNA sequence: TGTGCCAGCACGAGCGACGGCACAGATACGCAGTATTTT.